This paragraph reports one T cell receptor beta chain. PBMCs numbering at least 6 million were isolated per sample. V lost 2 bases to trimming and J lost 4 bases, with 16 bases between them. The CDR3 has 16 residues. Germline V gene lookup returns CDR1 SEHNR and CDR2 FQNEAQ (reference sequence). This entry comes from a study of blood T cells in healthy people across ages. A sample-barcoded 5' primer and a J-beta primer mix were used in a second PCR of about 6 to 12 cycles. TCRdb independently ran MiXCR on the 5' RACE reads; one entry per CDR3 protein. The table records more than 450,000 distinct CDR3 sequences, approximately 26% of them present only once. These records were also assigned to another study, of T cells of mothers and their children.

The chain uses TRBV7-9 and TRBJ2-3; D may be TRBD1 (5 bases). Sequenced material: blood. The sequence derives from a boy aged 2 to 10 in good health. CDR3 in DNA: TGTGCCAGCAGCTTAATAAAATTTTTACAGGCAGATACGCAGTATTTT. Its translation: CASSLIKFLQADTQYF.